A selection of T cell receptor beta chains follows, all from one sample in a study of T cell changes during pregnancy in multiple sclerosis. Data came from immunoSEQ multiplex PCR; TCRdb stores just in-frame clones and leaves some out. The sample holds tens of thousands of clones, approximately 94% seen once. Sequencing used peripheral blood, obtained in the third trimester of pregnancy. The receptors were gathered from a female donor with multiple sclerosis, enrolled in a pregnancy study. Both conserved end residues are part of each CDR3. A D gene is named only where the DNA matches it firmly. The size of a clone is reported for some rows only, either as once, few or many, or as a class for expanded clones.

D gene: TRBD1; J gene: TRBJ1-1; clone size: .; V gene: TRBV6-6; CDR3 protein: CASTQGAGNTEAFF; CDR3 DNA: TGTGCCAGCACCCAGGGGGCGGGGAACACTGAAGCTTTCTTT
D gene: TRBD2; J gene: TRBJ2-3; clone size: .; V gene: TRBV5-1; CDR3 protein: CASSFSGSRSTDTQYF; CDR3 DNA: TGCGCCAGCAGCTTTAGCGGGAGCAGGAGCACAGATACGCAGTATTTT
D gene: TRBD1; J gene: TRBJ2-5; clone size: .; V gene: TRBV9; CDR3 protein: CARSRDRGPIPQETQYF; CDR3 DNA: TGTGCCAGATCTCGGGACAGGGGACCGATACCCCAAGAGACCCAGTACTTC
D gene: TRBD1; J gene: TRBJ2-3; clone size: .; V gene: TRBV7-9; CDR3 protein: CASSLGTGGYQDTQYF; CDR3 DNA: TGTGCCAGCAGCTTAGGGACAGGGGGCTATCAAGATACGCAGTATTTT
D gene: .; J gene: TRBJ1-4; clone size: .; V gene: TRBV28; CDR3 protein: CASSSGFAEKLFF; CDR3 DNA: TGTGCCAGCAGTAGCGGGTTCGCCGAAAAACTGTTTTTT
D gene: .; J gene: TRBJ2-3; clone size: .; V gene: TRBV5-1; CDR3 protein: CASSLDTGPTQYF; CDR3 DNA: TGCGCCAGCAGCTTGGATACAGGGCCTACGCAGTATTTT
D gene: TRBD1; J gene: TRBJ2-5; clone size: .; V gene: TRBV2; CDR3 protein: CASSDFGTGGREETQYF; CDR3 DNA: TGTGCCAGCAGTGATTTTGGGACAGGGGGGAGGGAGGAGACCCAGTACTTC
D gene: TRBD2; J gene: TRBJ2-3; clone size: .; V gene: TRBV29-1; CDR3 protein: CSVEWGLADTQYF; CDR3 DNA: TGCAGCGTTGAGTGGGGACTAGCTGATACGCAGTATTTT
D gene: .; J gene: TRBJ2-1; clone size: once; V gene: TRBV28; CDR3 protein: CASSLLAVGIRFDEQFF; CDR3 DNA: TGTGCCAGCAGTTTATTAGCGGTTGGCATTCGGTTCGATGAGCAGTTCTTC
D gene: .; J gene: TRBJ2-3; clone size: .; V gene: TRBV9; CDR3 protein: CASSVGKGDTQYF; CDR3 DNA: TGTGCCAGCAGCGTAGGAAAGGGGGATACGCAGTATTTT